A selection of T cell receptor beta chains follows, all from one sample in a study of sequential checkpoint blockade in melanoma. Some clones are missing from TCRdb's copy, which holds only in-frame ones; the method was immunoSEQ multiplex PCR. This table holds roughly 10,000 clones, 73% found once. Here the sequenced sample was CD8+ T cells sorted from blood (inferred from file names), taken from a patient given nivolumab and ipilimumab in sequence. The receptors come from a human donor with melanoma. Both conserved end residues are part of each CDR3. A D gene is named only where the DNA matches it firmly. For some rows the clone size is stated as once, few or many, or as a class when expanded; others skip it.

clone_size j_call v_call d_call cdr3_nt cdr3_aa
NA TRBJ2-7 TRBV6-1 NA TGTGCCAGCACCCCTACGACAGGCCTGCGAGAGCAGTACTTC CASTPTTGLREQYF
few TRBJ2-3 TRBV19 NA TGTGCCAGTAGGACCTCGGGGGGCGGCACAGATACGCAGTATTTT CASRTSGGGTDTQYF
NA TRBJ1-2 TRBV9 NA TGTGCCAGCAGCGAGAACAGGGTGGACGCTAACTATGGCTACACCTTC CASSENRVDANYGYTF
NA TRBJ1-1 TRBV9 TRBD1 TGTGCCAGCAGCGTAGTTCCCAGGGGGCCCCAAGGGACTGAAGCTTTCTTT CASSVVPRGPQGTEAFF
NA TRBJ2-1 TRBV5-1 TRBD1 TGCGCCAGCAGGTCCTCGGGACAGGGAGGTGAGCAGTTCTTC CASRSSGQGGEQFF
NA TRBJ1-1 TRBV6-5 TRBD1 TGTGCCAGCACGGGACAGGGAGAGGCGGCTGAAGCTTTCTTT CASTGQGEAAEAFF
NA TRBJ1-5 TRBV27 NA TGTGCCAGCAGTTCGGGACTGCCTAGCAATCAGCCCCAGCATTTT CASSSGLPSNQPQHF
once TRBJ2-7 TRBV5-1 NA TGCGCCAGCAGCGAGGACTACGAGCAGTACTTC CASSEDYEQYF
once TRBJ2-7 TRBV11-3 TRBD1 TGTGCCAGCAGCTTAACGGACAGGGGGACCGAGCAGTACTTC CASSLTDRGTEQYF
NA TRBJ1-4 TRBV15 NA TGTGCCACCAGCCTACAAGGAGCCCCAACTAATGAAAAACTGTTTTTT CATSLQGAPTNEKLFF
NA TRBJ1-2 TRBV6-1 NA TGTGCCAGCACCAGTGCAGGGGTCGACTATGGCTACACCTTC CASTSAGVDYGYTF
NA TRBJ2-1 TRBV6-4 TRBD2 TGTGCCAGCAGTGATAGCGGGGGGAACAATGAGCAGTTCTTC CASSDSGGNNEQFF
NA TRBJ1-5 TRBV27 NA TGTGCCAGCAGCTCCTGGGACAACAATCAGCCCCAGCATTTT CASSSWDNNQPQHF
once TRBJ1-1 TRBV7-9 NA TGTGCCAGCAGCTTAGAAGGGGGCACTGAAGCTTTCTTT CASSLEGGTEAFF
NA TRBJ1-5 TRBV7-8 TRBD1 TGTGCCAGCAGCTTAAGGGACGGGATCCGACAGGGTCTCGAGTATAGCAATCAGCCCCAGCATTTT CASSLRDGIRQGLEYSNQPQHF
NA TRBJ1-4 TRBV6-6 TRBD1 TGTGCCAGCAGTTACTTTCAGGGGGCGAATGAAAAACTGTTTTTT CASSYFQGANEKLFF
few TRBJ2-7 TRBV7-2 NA TGTGCCAGCAGCTTAGCACCCGGGGGCGAGCAGTACTTC CASSLAPGGEQYF
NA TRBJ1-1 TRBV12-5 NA TGTGCTAGTGGCCCGGTCGGCACTGAAGCTTTCTTT CASGPVGTEAFF
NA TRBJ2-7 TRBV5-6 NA TGTGCCAGCAGCTTGGACCAGAAGCAGTACTTC CASSLDQKQYF
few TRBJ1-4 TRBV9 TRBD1 TGTGCCAGCTCTACTCGGGACAGCTATAATGAAAAACTGTTTTTT CASSTRDSYNEKLFF
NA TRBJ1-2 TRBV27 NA TGTGCCAGCAGTTTAGCGGTCAGTAACTATGGCTACACCTTC CASSLAVSNYGYTF
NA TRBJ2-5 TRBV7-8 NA TGTGCCAGCAGCTTAGGGGGCCCTCCCTGGACCCAGTACTTC CASSLGGPPWTQYF
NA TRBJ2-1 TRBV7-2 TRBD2 TGTGCCAGCAGCTTAGATGGCGGGGGCTCCTACAATGAGCAGTTCTTC CASSLDGGGSYNEQFF
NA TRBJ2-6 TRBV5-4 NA TGTGCCAGCAGCCAAGATTGGAGCTCTGGGGCCAACGTCCTGACTTTC CASSQDWSSGANVLTF
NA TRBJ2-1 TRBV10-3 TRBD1 TGTGCCACCTTAGGGACAGATAAAGTACATGAGCAGTTCTTC CATLGTDKVHEQFF
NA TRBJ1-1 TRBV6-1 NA TGTGCCAGCAGTGAGAAGGGGGAGGGAACTGAAGCTTTCTTT CASSEKGEGTEAFF
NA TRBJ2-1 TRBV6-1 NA TGTGCCAGCAGTGAGTTGGAGAGCACTTTATCGTTCTTC CASSELESTLSFF
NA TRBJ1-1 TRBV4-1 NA TGCGCCAGCAGCCAAGAAGGGGGTTTTGCTGAAGCTTTCTTT CASSQEGGFAEAFF
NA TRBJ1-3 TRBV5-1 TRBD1 TGCGCCAGCAGCAGGGACAGCTCCTCTGGAAACACCATATATTTT CASSRDSSSGNTIYF
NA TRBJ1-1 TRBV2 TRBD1 TGTGCCAGAGATACCTCCCCGGACAGGGGTCCTGAAGCTTTCTTT CARDTSPDRGPEAFF
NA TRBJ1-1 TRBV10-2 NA TGCGCCAGCAGTGAGACAGGGCGAGGGATCGGCACTGAAGCTTTCTTT CASSETGRGIGTEAFF
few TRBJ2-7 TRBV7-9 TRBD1 TGTGCCAGCAGCTTAGTGCCCAGGGACAGGGACCACGAGCAGTACTTC CASSLVPRDRDHEQYF
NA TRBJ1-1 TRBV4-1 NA TGCGCCAGCAGCTCGAGAGAGGGGAACACTGAAGCTTTCTTT CASSSREGNTEAFF
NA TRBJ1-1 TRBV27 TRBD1 TGTGCCAGCAGTTTAGTCGGGACAGGGAACACTGAAGCTTTCTTT CASSLVGTGNTEAFF
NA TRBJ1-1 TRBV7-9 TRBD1 TGTGCCAGCAGCTTAGCCCAGGGGGTGAACACTGAAGCTTTCTTT CASSLAQGVNTEAFF
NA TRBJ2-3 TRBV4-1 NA TGCGCCAGCAGCCAAGACGGGGTTTCGCAGTATTTT CASSQDGVSQYF
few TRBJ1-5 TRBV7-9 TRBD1 TGTGCCAGCAGCCGGGACAGCCCTAATCAGCCCCAGCATTTT CASSRDSPNQPQHF
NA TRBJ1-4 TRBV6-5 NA TGTGCCAGCAAGCCAAACGACGGGACACCCGAAAAACTGTTTTTT CASKPNDGTPEKLFF
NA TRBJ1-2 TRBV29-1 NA TGCAGCGCCGGAAGGGGCGATCCTAACTATGGCTACACCTTC CSAGRGDPNYGYTF
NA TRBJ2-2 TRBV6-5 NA TGTGCCAGCAGTTACTTGGAGGGGCCCGGGGAGCTGTTTTTT CASSYLEGPGELFF
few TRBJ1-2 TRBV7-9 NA TGTGCCAGCAGCCCGAGGACGGGAGGGATCGACTATGGCTACACCTTC CASSPRTGGIDYGYTF
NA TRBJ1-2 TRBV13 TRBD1 TGTGCCAGCAGCCCTGAGCCCGGGACAGATTCTAACTATGGCTACACCTTC CASSPEPGTDSNYGYTF
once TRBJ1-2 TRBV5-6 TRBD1 TGTGCCAGCAGCTTGGTTACAGGGGAAGACTATGGCTACACCTTC CASSLVTGEDYGYTF
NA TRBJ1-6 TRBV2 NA TGTGCCAGCAGCCCGTGGGGGGGATCACCCCTCCACTTT CASSPWGGSPLHF
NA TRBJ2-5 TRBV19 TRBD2 TGTGCCAGTAGTGGCAATCGAGCGGGATGGTTGGAGACCCAGTACTTC CASSGNRAGWLETQYF
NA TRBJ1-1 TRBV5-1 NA TGCGCCAGCACCAAGTCGGGGGGCTACACTGAAGCTTTCTTT CASTKSGGYTEAFF
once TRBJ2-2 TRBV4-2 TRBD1 TGTGCCAGCAGCCGCGCTCCGGGACAGGAAGCCTCGAACACCGGGGAGCTGTTTTTT CASSRAPGQEASNTGELFF
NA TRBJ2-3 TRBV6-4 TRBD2 TGTGCCAGCAGTGACACTAGCGGGGGGGCAGATACGCAGTATTTT CASSDTSGGADTQYF
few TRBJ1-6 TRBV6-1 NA TGTGCCAGCAGCCCCCACGAGGCCTATAATTCACCCCTCCACTTT CASSPHEAYNSPLHF
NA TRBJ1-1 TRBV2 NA TGTGCCAGCAGTTGTCGTAGTGGAGGGACTGAAGCTTTCTTT CASSCRSGGTEAFF
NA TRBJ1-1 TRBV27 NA TGTGCCAGCAGTTTATCCCCAGGGCTGGGCACTGAAGCTTTCTTT CASSLSPGLGTEAFF
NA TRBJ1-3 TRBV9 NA TGTGCCAGCAGCGGAGGACTTTCTGGAAACACCATATATTTT CASSGGLSGNTIYF
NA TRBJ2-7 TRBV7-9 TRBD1 TGTGCCAGCAGCACTGACAGGGAGAGGAACGAGCAGTACTTC CASSTDRERNEQYF
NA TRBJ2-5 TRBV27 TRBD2 TGTGCCAGCATACTAGCGGGAGGGCCTCAAGAGACCCAGTACTTC CASILAGGPQETQYF
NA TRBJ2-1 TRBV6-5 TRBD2 TGTGCCACCTTCGGGACTAGCGGCTACAATGAGCAGTTCTTC CATFGTSGYNEQFF
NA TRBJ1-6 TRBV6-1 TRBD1 TGTGCCAGCAGTGTGGGACAGGGTTGGACTTCACCCCTCCACTTT CASSVGQGWTSPLHF
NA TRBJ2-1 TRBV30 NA TGTGCCTGGAGTGTATCAGGCGACAATGAGCAGTTCTTC CAWSVSGDNEQFF